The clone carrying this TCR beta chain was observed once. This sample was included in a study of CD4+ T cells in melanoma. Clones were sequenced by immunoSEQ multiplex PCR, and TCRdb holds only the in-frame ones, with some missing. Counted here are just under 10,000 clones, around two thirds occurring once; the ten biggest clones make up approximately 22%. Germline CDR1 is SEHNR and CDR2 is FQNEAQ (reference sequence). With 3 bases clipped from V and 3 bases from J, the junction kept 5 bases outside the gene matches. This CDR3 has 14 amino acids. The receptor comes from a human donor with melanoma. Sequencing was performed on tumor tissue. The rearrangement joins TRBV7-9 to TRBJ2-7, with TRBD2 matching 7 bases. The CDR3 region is CASSFSGGGYEQYF. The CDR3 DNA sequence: TGTGCCAGCAGCTTTTCGGGGGGAGGCTACGAGCAGTACTTC.